This T cell receptor beta chain was obtained from a study of tumor-infiltrating lymphocytes in primary liver carcinoma. Study-wide context: Read depth, roughly 3.65 to 7.13 million productive TCRbeta reads, did not differ significantly between tissues.

Out of unsorted whole blood came the blood RNA, and germline DNA was extracted as well. Around 4 milliliters of peripheral blood were drawn presurgically. This clonotype was recorded many times. CDR3 length: 11 residues. V was pared by 5 bases and J by 10 bases, with 10 bases between. The researchers produced TCR beta cDNA from approximately 0.45 ug total RNA with a constant-region primer. Sequencing libraries for TCR beta derived from three nested multiplex PCR rounds that used slightly modified ARM-PCR. Both of the initial two PCR rounds ran for around 10 cycles and employed TRBV1-TRBV30 forward primers alongside a C-beta reverse primer. One entry per CDR3 protein results from TCRdb running MiXCR on the multiplex PCR reads. The table shows fewer than 400,000 distinct CDR3 sequences, with more than 55% occurring only once.

This chain joins TRBV12-3 or TRBV12-4 and TRBJ2-3; D gene unclear. This receptor was obtained from a woman aged 25 to 45 with primary liver carcinoma and hepatitis B virus infection. Sequencing was done on a sample of peripheral blood. The DNA for the CDR3 is TGTGCCAGCAGTCCCTCCGGCGCGCAGTATTTT. Protein: CASSPSGAQYF.